The 5 T cell receptor beta chains reported below all come from one sample, sequenced in a study of regulatory T cells in long-lasting Graves disease. Specified time point: newly diagnosed GD, antithyroid drugs for less than 3 months. The TCR library was made from RNA that had been extracted from PBMCs in TRIzol. Combining iRepertoire HTBI primers with Arm-PCR of CDR3 regions, the authors built TCR beta libraries. TCRdb re-analysed the multiplex PCR reads in MiXCR, keeping a single row per CDR3 protein. Of a few hundred thousand distinct CDR3 sequences listed, approximately 12% are singletons. The data were also submitted as part of a second study, on T cells in Graves' hyperthyroidism and ophthalmopathy.

The sequences come from peripheral blood mononuclear cells (PBMCs), collected at new diagnosis, from a patient treated with antithyroid drugs. The receptors here all came from a woman aged 18-30 years with Graves disease.

The chain joins TRBV4-3 to TRBJ2-1; 8 bases map to TRBD2. Germline V gene sequence: CDR1 LGHNA, CDR2 YSLEER. The CDR3 contains 15 residues. J gave up 10 bases and V 8 bases, and 16 bases lay outside the gene matches. CDR3 DNA: TGCGCCAGCGGGAATCCGGGACTAGTGAATGGGGAGCAGTTCTTC. Translation: CASGNPGLVNGEQFF.

This rearrangement joins TRBV27 to TRBJ2-1; 8 bases are shared with TRBD1. This CDR3 contains 15 residues. Germline V gives CDR1 MNHEY, CDR2 SMNVEV (reference sequence). The junction had 6 bases not matched to a gene; V was cut back by 2 bases and J by 6 bases. Here the CDR3 DNA reads TGTGCCAGCAGTTTACCACCTACAGGGGGCAATGAGCAGTTCTTC. Amino acid sequence: CASSLPPTGGNEQFF.

This clonotype showed up many times. The V and J genes are TRBV7-6 and TRBJ2-1; TRBD2 aligns across 9 bases. From germline, CDR1 is SGHVS and CDR2 FNYEAQ. CDR3 length equals 15 residues. The ends lost 1 base at V and 8 bases at J; junction bases unmatched: 6. CDR3 protein: CASSLVLGLADEQFF. In DNA, the CDR3 is TGTGCCAGCAGCTTAGTGTTGGGACTAGCCGATGAGCAGTTCTTC.

This clonotype was detected a few times. The V gene is TRBV7-2, the J gene TRBJ2-7, with D tentatively TRBD2 (5 bases). The ends were cut back, 2 bases at V and 2 bases at J, with 10 bases in the middle. CDR1 is SGHTA, CDR2 FQGNSA, per germline. The CDR3 length is 14 residues. The CDR3 DNA follows: TGTGCCAGCAGCTTAACCAGCGGACCCTACGAGCAGTACGTC. This sequence encodes CASSLTSGPYEQYV.

This clonotype was seen ten or more times. V gene TRBV7-9 combines with J gene TRBJ1-1, with D hard to call. Looked up from germline, CDR1 is SEHNR and CDR2 is FQNEAQ (reference sequence). This CDR3 has 15 amino acids. The ends were cut back, 1 base at V and 0 bases at J, with 9 bases in the middle. The CDR3 protein is CASSLEDGLNTEAFF. The DNA of the CDR3 is TGTGCCAGCAGCTTAGAAGACGGCCTGAACACTGAAGCTTTCTTT.